The source of this T cell receptor (beta chain) is a study of T cells in Graves' hyperthyroidism and ophthalmopathy (dated by TCRdb to the late 2010s). Notes on the research overall: To identify TCR V-J signatures that set the groups apart, the researchers used a discovery cohort of approximately 98 patients, made up of 40 to 45 with Graves' ophthalmopathy and approximately 57 with stable Graves' hyperthyroidism. An independent validation cohort of under 20 hyperthyroidism patients and approximately 16 patients who later progressed to ophthalmopathy tested prospective prediction of ophthalmopathy. The 100 or so discovery patients were randomly split 7:3 into training and test sets. In about 6 Graves' hyperthyroidism patients, the study also compared T-cell repertoires from thyroid tissue with T-cell repertoires from blood. Following sampling, methimazole starting at 30 mg daily was given to hyperthyroidism patients, and high-dose intravenous methylprednisolone was given to ophthalmopathy patients. The paper reports TCR Vbeta CDR3 sequencing of fewer than 150 peripheral blood samples: under 45 ophthalmopathy, some 80 hyperthyroidism and approximately 17 progressor patients.

The TCR beta CDR3 regions were amplified from RNA transcripts. A first-round RT-PCR of the TCR CDR3 used the HTBI primer set with the Qiagen OneStep RT-PCR kit. Libraries were constructed in a second round of multiplex PCR, after which size selection and purification were carried out. Sequencing of the libraries was done on an Illumina HiSeq2000 using paired-end 100 bp reads. Processing in the source paper ran as follows. SOAPnuke was used to process the raw data, throwing out any read that contained adapters or uncalled bases, had a mean Phred below 15, or lacked an exact constant-primer or identifier match. High-quality paired reads were merged using COPE v1.2.5, and each unique nucleotide sequence was defined as a clonotype. MiTCR v1.1 was used to align the clonotypes against IMGT TRBV, TRBD and TRBJ reference segments. The analysis was restricted to V-J combinations with a frequency above 0.0001, which together covered about 99% of the repertoires. A TCS score was defined as the ratio between F50 (clonal expansion) and ExV (chaos), using BLOSUM62-based TCRdist between CDR3 peptides within each V-J. Welch's t-statistics and random forest reduced several hundred V-J features to 10 to 15, which were used in a naive Bayes classifier (R e1071). The Morisita-Horn index was used to measure how similar the thyroid and blood repertoires were. TCRdb cleaned the public reads at Q25 with fastp, built clones with MiXCR and kept in-frame beta chains. Here each entry gathers all rows of one CDR3 protein and keeps the most common genes and DNA. The V and J calls were not made by the authors but by TCRdb's processing. The sample yields more than 550,000 distinct CDR3 sequences; nearly 45% were counted once. Roughly 7.2% of the sample rests with the top ten.

This clonotype was detected ten times or more. There is no known antigen for this receptor. No quality values exist for individual bases; no much larger clone is one base distant. Results the study describes overall, beyond this receptor: In validation, the model predicted progression to ophthalmopathy a median of 6.5 months before onset, with over 55% sensitivity and 72.22% specificity. In cross-validation, a model built on a 13 V-J signature told ophthalmopathy apart from stable hyperthyroidism with roughly 87% sensitivity and 81% to 82% specificity, and in testing the same model reached 80%/75%. Most expanded thyroid clonotypes (frequency above 0.001) were also found in blood, which suggests that blood repertoires may mirror thyroid immune responses. Sample size was not statistically predetermined, and blinding of investigators to group allocation was not performed.

The germline V gene yields KGHDR for CDR1 and SFDVKD for CDR2. The CDR3, from cysteine to phenylalanine, totals 16 residues. Only CDR3 DNA remains: 48 bases, in frame from the first base. V gives up 4 bases and J gives up 0 bases, and the segment between their germline ends measures 11 bases. Any patient with an uncontrolled infection, another autoimmune disease, pregnancy or lactation was excluded. Clinical symptoms, serum thyroxine and TRAb, thyroid ultrasound, and orbital computed tomography formed the basis for the diagnoses. Total RNA was extracted with Trizol reagent, and quality was checked on an Agilent 2100 Bioanalyzer.

The origin of this receptor is an adult man with Graves' disease, either hyperthyroidism or ophthalmopathy (not recorded which). Input material: peripheral blood or thyroid tissue (not recorded which). This chain joins TRBV24-1 to TRBJ2-2; the D gene is perhaps TRBD1 or TRBD2, as each covers 5 bases. The sequence in DNA is TGTGCCACCAGTGACACCGGGACGGCGAACACCGGGGAGCTGTTTTTT. The resulting protein is CATSDTGTANTGELFF.